This TCR beta chain stems from a study of blood T cell repertoires in COVID-19. Study information: COVID-19 samples from acute and convalescent phases originated in the United States, Italy and Spain. Sample material is recorded as cDNA or gDNA derived from T cells, B-cell-depleted T cells, or PBMCs.

In germline, CDR1 is MNHNY, CDR2 SVGAGI (reference sequence). The V gene end was trimmed by 6 bases and the J gene end by 7 bases; junction bases not matched to a gene: 12. This CDR3 is built from 15 residues. Original analysis: It was from reference gene primer amplification that nucleated cell counts were estimated. Assay: immunoSEQ multiplex PCR; the TCRdb copy retains only in-frame clones and omits some. From that table come the V and J calls and clone size; the DNA was used to work out D and trimming. Among about 120,000 clones listed, around 86% were seen once. What was sequenced was peripheral blood. V usage is TRBV6-6 and J usage is TRBJ1-5; the match to TRBD1 covers 7 bases. The origin of this receptor is a woman between 70 and 85 years old with acute or convalescent COVID-19. CDR3 amino acids: CASSQPTGLGQPQHF. For the CDR3, the DNA is TGTGCCAGCAGCCAGCCGACAGGGCTGGGACAGCCCCAGCATTTT.